One sample yielded the 9 T cell receptor beta chains listed below, sequenced in a study of T cells in localized non-small cell lung cancer. Using immunoSEQ multiplex PCR, the repertoire was profiled, and TCRdb retains in-frame clones only, with some absent. The data contain fewer than 15,000 clones, over 25% of them seen just once; the ten biggest clones take up more than 5.5%. The sample here was lung tumor tissue, taken before any cancer treatment. The source is a female donor of 60 years or more with stage I lung adenocarcinoma.

V and J are TRBV6-8 and TRBJ1-5, with 8 positions matching TRBD1. Germline V CDR1 and CDR2: MNHGY, SAAAGT. This CDR3 is 15 amino acids long. Germline trimming cut 6 bases from V and 6 bases from J; bases unmatched to any gene: 10. The CDR3 DNA reads as TGTGCCAGCAGGAAGACAGGGGATTCAAGTCAGCCCCAGCATTTT. Its translation: CASRKTGDSSQPQHF.

This clone is medium-sized within its sample. The V and J genes are TRBV30 and TRBJ2-1; 9 bases line up with TRBD2. CDR1 is GTSNPN, CDR2 SVGIG, per germline (reference sequence). This CDR3 has 14 amino acids. V was pared by 4 bases and J by 7 bases, with 8 bases of the junction left unmatched. DNA for the CDR3: TGTGCCTGGACGACTAGCGGCGCCTCAAATGAGCAGTTCTTC. The encoded protein is CAWTTSGASNEQFF.

This clone was seen at least ten times. This chain links TRBV11-3 with TRBJ1-5; D ambiguous. The CDR3 has 16 amino acids. V lost 5 bases, J lost 4 bases, and 18 bases lay in between. Looked up from germline, CDR1 is SGHNT and CDR2 is YENEEA. The CDR3 spells CASSPKTGSRNQPQHF. In nucleotides, the CDR3 is TGTGCCAGCAGCCCAAAAACCGGGTCCCGGAATCAGCCCCAGCATTTT.

This clone has a handful of counts. The chain uses TRBV5-1 and TRBJ2-3, with no clear D. This CDR3 is built from 16 residues. The V gene lost 4 bases and the J gene lost 3 bases, with 18 bases spanning the gap. CDR1 SGHRS and CDR2 YFSETQ come from the germline V gene. The CDR3 here is CASSPEAQSGTDTQYF. CDR3 DNA: TGCGCCAGCAGCCCCGAGGCCCAATCCGGGACAGATACGCAGTATTTT.

V is TRBV18 and J is TRBJ2-1; 8 bases are a match to TRBD1. This CDR3 has 15 amino acids. V shed 8 bases, J shed 0 bases, and the junction held 6 bases outside the gene matches. CDR1 and CDR2 from the germline V gene are KGHSH and LQKENI. The CDR3 DNA follows: TGTGCCAGCGGTCAGGGGGCCGGCTCCTACAATGAGCAGTTCTTC. As protein: CASGQGAGSYNEQFF.

V is TRBV6-8 and J is TRBJ2-5; tentative D call: TRBD2 (6 bases). Trimming removed 7 bases from V and 2 bases from J, with 17 bases in between. There are 15 residues in the CDR3. CDR1 is MNHGY, CDR2 SAAAGT, per germline. The chain's CDR3 is CASTSRLGGQETQYF. The CDR3 DNA sequence: TGTGCCAGCACCTCGAGACTAGGAGGGCAAGAGACCCAGTACTTC.

This chain uses TRBV18 with TRBJ2-7; TRBD1 aligns across 7 bases. This CDR3 comprises 13 residues. In germline, CDR1 is KGHSH, CDR2 LQKENI. Losses at the gene ends were 3 bases for V and 7 bases for J; bases not matched to a gene: 6. As DNA, the CDR3 is TGTGCCAGCTCACCCGACAGGGACCGGGAGCAGTACTTC. It codes for CASSPDRDREQYF.

The chain joins TRBV6-8 to TRBJ1-3; no firm D call. The CDR3 extends over 16 amino acids. V was pared by 7 bases and J by 0 bases, with 16 bases between. The V gene's germline CDR1 is MNHGY and CDR2 SAAAGT. Here the CDR3 DNA reads TGTGCCAGCATGCGCCGCGGGGTTAACTCTGGAAACACCATATATTTT. Residues: CASMRRGVNSGNTIYF.

The genes are TRBV19 and TRBJ2-7; tentatively, D is TRBD1 (6 bases). CDR1 and CDR2 from the germline V gene are LNHDA and SQIVND (reference sequence). Trimming stripped 4 bases from V and 6 bases from J, with 13 bases between. The CDR3 totals 13 residues. In DNA, the CDR3 is TGTGCCAGTAGTACCGGGGCCAGGGGCGAGCAGTACTTC. It translates to CASSTGARGEQYF.